The present entry profiles one T cell receptor beta chain with its context. As yet, its antigen is unknown. Isolated RNA was reverse transcribed in full, so expressed TCRB transcripts were sequenced. This table comes from immunoSEQ multiplex PCR, and its TCRdb copy is limited to in-frame clones, with some not included. The repertoire holds about 160,000 clones, with around 7.9% as singletons. The sample originates from a study of beta chain features in type 1 diabetes. Study background: Healthy donors resembled patients in age, gender and cell yields.

Sorted populations all exceeded 95% purity. V lost 3 bases and J lost 12, with 12 bases in between. Germline CDR1 KGHSH, CDR2 LQKENI. The CDR3 has 12 residues. Study-level results: Significant though moderate, a shortening of TCRB CDR3s appeared in all four CD4+ subsets of Type 1 diabetes patients.

The material sequenced was central memory CD4+ T cells from blood. The clonotype comes from a man younger than 35 with type 1 diabetes. The genes are TRBV18 and TRBJ2-1, with a possible D match to TRBD2 (5 bases). The CDR3 DNA follows: TGTGCCAGCTCACCTGGGCGGGTTACGCAGTTCTTC. This codes for CASSPGRVTQFF. The full variable domain, completed using reference TRBV18 and TRBJ2-1, is NAGVMQNPRHLVRRRGQEARLRCSPMKGHSHVYWYRQLPEEGLKFMVYLQKENIIDESGMPKERFSAEFPKEGPSILRIQQVVRGDSAAYFCASSPGRVTQFFGPGTRLTVL.